The text below deals with one TCR beta chain. No antigen is known for it. The CDR3 has 14 amino acids. The V gene's germline CDR1 is LNHDA and CDR2 SQIVND (reference sequence). Trimming pared 6 bases from V and 7 bases from J, leaving 15 bases between. This sample stems from a study of cytomegalovirus exposure and HLA in healthy donors. Study-wide results and limits: 87-base-pair reads could not separate some V segments, including TRBV6-2 and TRBV6-3.

The PCR employed 60 Vbeta primers together with 13 Jbeta primers. TCRdb keeps only in-frame clones here, not all; method: immunoSEQ multiplex PCR. The sample holds 190,000 or so clones, less than 85% seen once. This clonotype was obtained from a boy between 10 and 17 years old in good health and CMV-seronegative. The rearrangement joins TRBV19 to TRBJ2-2; unclear D gene. Sequencing input: PBMCs. CDR3 amino acids: CASSPAALSGELFF. DNA for the CDR3: TGTGCCAGTAGCCCCGCGGCGCTGAGCGGGGAGCTGTTTTTT.